This TCR beta chain was recovered during a study of vaccination effects on CD4 cells after COVID-19. Findings and caveats of the study: Clones that were induced by infection or by vaccine showed marked contraction late after vaccination. A shortage of convalescent patients and an absence of early post-infection timepoints characterized the study.

A remark on this clone: Its cognate antigen is unknown.

Clones were read by immunoSEQ multiplex PCR, and TCRdb kept only the in-frame ones, dropping some. The sample carries tens of thousands of clones, 60% to 80% recorded once. The CDR3 sequence is 21 residues long. The V and J ends lost 1 base and 0 bases, in that order; junction bases with no gene match: 13. Germline V gene lookup returns CDR1 LGHNA and CDR2 YNFKEQ. Antigen-specific CD4+ T cells were expanded with viral peptide pools in the ViraFEST assay before sequencing. Around day 10 of culture, CD4+ T cells were separated out. Recipients of the vaccine had no prior SARS-CoV-2 infection and negative nucleocapsid antibodies. Fresh IL-2-containing medium replaced half the medium on days 3 and 7.

The starting material was CD4+ T cells from PBMCs cultured with HCoV-OC43 spike peptides, obtained before COVID-19 vaccination. Subset here: HCoV-OC43 spike overlapping peptide pool stimulation. The sequence derives from a human donor who received a COVID-19 vaccine. The genes are TRBV4-2 and TRBJ2-3; 13 bases fit TRBD2. The CDR3 is CASSQGPMTSGGPKSTDTQYF. DNA of the CDR3: TGTGCCAGCAGCCAAGGACCCATGACTAGCGGGGGGCCCAAAAGCACAGATACGCAGTATTTT.